What follows are 11 T cell receptor beta chains derived from one specimen sequenced in a study of blood T cell repertoires in COVID-19. The repertoire was sequenced with immunoSEQ multiplex PCR; TCRdb's copy has only in-frame clones and lacks some. This table holds approximately 100,000 clones, approximately 91% found once. Sequenced input: peripheral blood. The receptors stem from a human donor in a cohort sampled during active COVID-19.

V gene TRBV5-8 combines with J gene TRBJ1-5; perhaps TRBD1 as D (6 bases). The CDR3 is 15 amino acids. Per the germline V gene, CDR1 is SGHTS and CDR2 is YDEGEE. Trimming shortened V by 4 bases and J by 4 bases, and 15 bases separated the two germline ends. CDR3 DNA sequence: TGTGCCAGCAGCCCGACCGGGAGGGGGAATCAGCCCCAGCATTTT. Its translation is CASSPTGRGNQPQHF.

The chain combines TRBV5-1 with TRBJ1-2; 8 nucleotides line up with TRBD1. V lost 7 bases, J lost 7 bases, and 15 bases stayed unmatched. Germline-derived CDR1 and CDR2 are SGHRS and YFSETQ. The CDR3 has 15 amino acids. CDR3 in amino acids: CASGLRTGTSSGYTF. DNA of the CDR3: TGCGCCAGCGGCCTTAGGACAGGGACGTCCAGTGGCTACACCTTC.

The V and J genes are TRBV19 and TRBJ1-6, with 9 bases lining up with TRBD1. V shed 3 bases, J shed 8 bases, and the junction held 5 bases outside the gene matches. The CDR3 length is 15 residues. Germline V gene sequence: CDR1 LNHDA, CDR2 SQIVND (reference sequence). Here the CDR3 reads CASSMVRTGDSPLHF. The CDR3 DNA sequence: TGTGCCAGTAGTATGGTCAGGACAGGGGATTCACCCCTCCACTTT.

This clone has only a few counts. This chain uses TRBV4-1 with TRBJ2-1; TRBD1 is a possible D gene (6 bases). Germline V CDR1 and CDR2: MGHRA, YSYEKL. The CDR3 is 17 amino acids. Trimming removed 1 base at V and 10 bases at J, with 23 bases between. Here the CDR3 DNA reads TGCGCCAGCAGCCAAGTATTACAGAGGGGGTCTCAAGGGGAGCAGTTCTTC. It encodes CASSQVLQRGSQGEQFF.

This chain links TRBV28 with TRBJ2-5, with D hard to call. The CDR3 runs to 14 residues. Germline CDR1 is MDHEN and CDR2 is SYDVKM. The germline V and J ends were trimmed by 6 bases and 4 bases, with 15 bases remaining between them. This chain's CDR3 is CASRPLGPRETQYF. The DNA of the CDR3 is TGTGCCAGCAGACCGCTTGGGCCACGAGAGACCCAGTACTTC.

The chain employs TRBV5-1 and TRBJ1-3; D gene uncertain. Germline values: CDR1 SGHRS, CDR2 YFSETQ. V gave up 5 bases and J gave up 4 bases, with 16 bases separating them. CDR3 length: 15 residues. This CDR3 reads CASSEFGSVGNTIYF. The CDR3 coding sequence is TGCGCCAGCAGTGAGTTTGGAAGCGTGGGAAACACCATATATTTT.

The CDR3 loop is CASSPSGGMAEAFF. The CDR3, as DNA: TGCGCCAGCAGCCCCTCAGGGGGCATGGCTGAAGCTTTCTTT. The V gene is TRBV5-1, the J gene TRBJ1-1; 8 bases fit TRBD1. V was pared by 4 bases and J by 6 bases, with 8 bases of the junction left unmatched. This CDR3 has 14 amino acids. Germline CDR1 and CDR2: SGHRS and YFSETQ.

The CDR3 region is CASSPKGKIWGTGPGETQYF. The DNA for the CDR3 is TGTGCCAGCAGTCCCAAGGGGAAAATATGGGGGACAGGCCCGGGGGAGACCCAGTACTTC. The V call is TRBV2, the J call TRBJ2-5, with 8 bases matching TRBD1. This CDR3 region has 20 residues. The V gene's germline CDR1 is SNHLY and CDR2 FYNNEI. The J segment lost 5 bases and the V segment lost 5 bases, leaving 25 bases of the junction unmatched.

The V call is TRBV5-1, the J call TRBJ2-3; 9 nucleotides match TRBD2. Germline trimming cut 7 bases from V and 6 bases from J; bases unmatched to any gene: 12. Per the germline V gene, CDR1 is SGHRS and CDR2 is YFSETQ. This CDR3 comprises 15 residues. In nucleotides, the CDR3 is TGCGCCAGCGGGGTAGCGGGAGATTTAAGGGATACGCAGTATTTT. Protein sequence: CASGVAGDLRDTQYF.

This chain connects TRBV10-3 to TRBJ2-1, with 7 bases identical to TRBD2. Trimming at V came to 3 bases and at J to 2 bases, leaving 22 bases not matched to a gene. The CDR3 length is 21 residues. CDR1 and CDR2 from the germline V gene are ENHRY and SYGVKD. The CDR3 is CAISEVRGRASGTRAYNEQFF. DNA for the CDR3: TGTGCCATCAGTGAAGTTAGAGGTCGCGCTAGCGGCACAAGAGCCTACAATGAGCAGTTCTTC.

The J gene is TRBJ2-7, the V gene TRBV4-2, with 8 bases lining up with TRBD2. The CDR3 totals 17 residues. V was pared by 0 bases and J by 6 bases, with 13 bases of the junction left unmatched. The germline gives CDR1 LGHNA, CDR2 YNFKEQ. CDR3 bases: TGTGCCAGCAGCCAAGATGTGGCGGGGGGCGTCGGGCGCGAGCAGTACTTC. This gives the protein CASSQDVAGGVGREQYF.